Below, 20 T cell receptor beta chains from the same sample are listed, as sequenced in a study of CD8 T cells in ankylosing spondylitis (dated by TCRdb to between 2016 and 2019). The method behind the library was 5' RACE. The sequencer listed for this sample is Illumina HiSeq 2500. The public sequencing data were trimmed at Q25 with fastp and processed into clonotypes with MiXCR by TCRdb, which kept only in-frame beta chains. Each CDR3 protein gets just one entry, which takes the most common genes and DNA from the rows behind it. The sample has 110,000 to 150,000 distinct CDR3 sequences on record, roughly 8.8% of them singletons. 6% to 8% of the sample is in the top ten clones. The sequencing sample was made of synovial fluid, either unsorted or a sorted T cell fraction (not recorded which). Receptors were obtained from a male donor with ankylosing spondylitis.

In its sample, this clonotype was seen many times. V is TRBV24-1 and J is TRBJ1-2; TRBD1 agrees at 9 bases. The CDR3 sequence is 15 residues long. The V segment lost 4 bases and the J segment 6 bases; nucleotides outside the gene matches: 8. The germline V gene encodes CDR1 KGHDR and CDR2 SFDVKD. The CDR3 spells CATSDPGTGINGYTF. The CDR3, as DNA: TGTGCCACCAGTGACCCCGGGACAGGGATAAATGGCTACACCTTC.

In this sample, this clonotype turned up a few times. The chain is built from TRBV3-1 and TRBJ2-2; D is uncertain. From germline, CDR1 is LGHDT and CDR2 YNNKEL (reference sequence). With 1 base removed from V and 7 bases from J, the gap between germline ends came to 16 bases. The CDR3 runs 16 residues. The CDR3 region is CASSQGYSGVSGELFF. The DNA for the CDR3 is TGTGCCAGCAGCCAAGGTTATTCGGGTGTCAGCGGGGAGCTGTTTTTT.

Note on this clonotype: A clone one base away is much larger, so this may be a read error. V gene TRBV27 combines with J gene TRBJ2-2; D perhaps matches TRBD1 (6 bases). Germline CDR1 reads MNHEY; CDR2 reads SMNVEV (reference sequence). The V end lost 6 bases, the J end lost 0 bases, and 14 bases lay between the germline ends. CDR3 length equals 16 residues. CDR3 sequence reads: CASRRQEVSNTGELFF. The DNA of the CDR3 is TGTGCCAGCAGGCGACAGGAGGTATCGAACACCGGGGAGCTGTTTTTT.

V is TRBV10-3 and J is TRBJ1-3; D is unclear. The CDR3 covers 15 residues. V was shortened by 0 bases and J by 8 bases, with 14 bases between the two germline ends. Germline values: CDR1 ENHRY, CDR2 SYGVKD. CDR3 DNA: TGTGCCATCAGTGAGTCTCTTCAAAACGTAGACACCATATATTTT. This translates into CAISESLQNVDTIYF.

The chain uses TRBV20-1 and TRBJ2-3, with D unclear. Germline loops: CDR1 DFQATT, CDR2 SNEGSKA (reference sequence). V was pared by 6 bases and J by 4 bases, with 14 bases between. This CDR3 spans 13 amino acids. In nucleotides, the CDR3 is TGCAGTGCCCCATCGCCGGTCCCAGATACGCAGTATTTT. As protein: CSAPSPVPDTQYF.

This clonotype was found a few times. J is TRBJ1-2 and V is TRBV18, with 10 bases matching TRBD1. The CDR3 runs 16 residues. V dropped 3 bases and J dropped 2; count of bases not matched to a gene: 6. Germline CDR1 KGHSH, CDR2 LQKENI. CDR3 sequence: CASSPKTGGVNYGYTF. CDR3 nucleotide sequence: TGTGCCAGCTCACCTAAGACAGGGGGCGTCAACTATGGCTACACCTTC.

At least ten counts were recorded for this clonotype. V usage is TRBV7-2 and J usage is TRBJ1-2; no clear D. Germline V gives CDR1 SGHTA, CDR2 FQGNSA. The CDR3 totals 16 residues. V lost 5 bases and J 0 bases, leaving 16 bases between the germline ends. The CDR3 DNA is TGTGCCAGCAGCCCCCGGACGCGACCTACTAACTATGGCTACACCTTC. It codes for CASSPRTRPTNYGYTF.

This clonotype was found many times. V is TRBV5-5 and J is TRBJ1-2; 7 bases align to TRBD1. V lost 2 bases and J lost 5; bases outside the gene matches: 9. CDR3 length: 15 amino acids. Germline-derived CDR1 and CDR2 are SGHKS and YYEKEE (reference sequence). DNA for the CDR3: TGTGCCAGCAGCTTTGACCCGGGACAGACATATGGCTACACCTTC. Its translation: CASSFDPGQTYGYTF.

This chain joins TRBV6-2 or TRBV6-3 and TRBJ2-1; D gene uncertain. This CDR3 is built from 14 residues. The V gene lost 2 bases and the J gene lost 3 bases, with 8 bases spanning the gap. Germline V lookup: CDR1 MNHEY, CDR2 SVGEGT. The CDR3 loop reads CASSYRTHYNEQFF. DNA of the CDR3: TGTGCCAGCAGTTACAGGACCCACTACAATGAGCAGTTCTTC.

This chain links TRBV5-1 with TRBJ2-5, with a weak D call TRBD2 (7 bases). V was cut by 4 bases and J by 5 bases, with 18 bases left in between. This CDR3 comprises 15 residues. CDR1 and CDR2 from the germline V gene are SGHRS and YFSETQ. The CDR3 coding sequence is TGCGCCAGCAGCATTGCAGGCAGGGGAGGGGAGACCCAGTACTTC. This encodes CASSIAGRGGETQYF.

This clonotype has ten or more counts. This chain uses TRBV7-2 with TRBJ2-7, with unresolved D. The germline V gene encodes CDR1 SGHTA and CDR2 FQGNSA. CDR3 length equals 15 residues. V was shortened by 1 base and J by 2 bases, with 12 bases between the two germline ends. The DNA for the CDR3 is TGTGCCAGCAGCTTAGTAAGTCAGGACCCCTACGAGCAGTACTTC. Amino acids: CASSLVSQDPYEQYF.

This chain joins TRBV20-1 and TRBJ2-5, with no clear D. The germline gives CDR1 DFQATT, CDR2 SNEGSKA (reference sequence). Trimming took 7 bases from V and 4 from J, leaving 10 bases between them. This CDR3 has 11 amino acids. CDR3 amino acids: CSVPERETQYF. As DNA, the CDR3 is TGCAGTGTCCCGGAGAGAGAGACCCAGTACTTC.

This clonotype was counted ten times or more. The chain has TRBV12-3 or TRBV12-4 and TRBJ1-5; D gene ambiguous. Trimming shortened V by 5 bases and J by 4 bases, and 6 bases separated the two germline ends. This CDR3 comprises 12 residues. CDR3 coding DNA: TGTGCCAGCAGTCAACGTAATCAGCCCCAGCATTTT. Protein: CASSQRNQPQHF.

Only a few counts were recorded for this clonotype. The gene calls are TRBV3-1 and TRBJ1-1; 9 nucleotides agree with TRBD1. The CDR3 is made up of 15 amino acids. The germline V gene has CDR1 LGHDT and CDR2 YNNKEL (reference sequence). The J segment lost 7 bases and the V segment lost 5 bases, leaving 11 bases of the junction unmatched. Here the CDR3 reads CASSSQGAISSEAFF. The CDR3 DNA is TGTGCCAGCAGCTCACAGGGGGCGATTTCCAGTGAAGCTTTCTTT.

The CDR3 reads CASSPGQGVFYNSPLHF. In DNA, the CDR3 is TGTGCCAGCAGCCCTGGACAGGGGGTCTTCTATAATTCACCCCTCCACTTT. The chain recombines TRBV11-1 with TRBJ1-6; 10 bases align to TRBD1. CDR1 SGHAT and CDR2 FQDESV come from the germline V gene (reference sequence). This CDR3 spans 17 amino acids. The junction had 7 bases not matched to a gene; V was cut back by 5 bases and J by 3 bases.

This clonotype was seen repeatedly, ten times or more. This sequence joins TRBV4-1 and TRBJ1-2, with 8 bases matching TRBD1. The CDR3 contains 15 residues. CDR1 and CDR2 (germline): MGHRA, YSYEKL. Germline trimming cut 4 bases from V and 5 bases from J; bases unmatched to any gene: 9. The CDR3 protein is CASSRPDRERYGYTF. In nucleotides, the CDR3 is TGCGCCAGCAGCCGACCGGACAGGGAACGGTATGGCTACACCTTC.

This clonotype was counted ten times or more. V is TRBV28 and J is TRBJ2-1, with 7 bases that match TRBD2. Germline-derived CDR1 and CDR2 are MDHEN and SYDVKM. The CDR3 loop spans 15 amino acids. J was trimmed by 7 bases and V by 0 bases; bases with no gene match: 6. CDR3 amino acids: CASSLWAGARNEQFF. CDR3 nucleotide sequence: TGTGCCAGCAGTTTATGGGCGGGAGCGAGGAATGAGCAGTTCTTC. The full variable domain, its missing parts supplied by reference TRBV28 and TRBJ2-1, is DVKVTQSSRYLVKRTGEKVFLECVQDMDHENMFWYRQDPGLGLRLIYFSYDVKMKEKGDIPEGYSVSREKKERFSLILESASTNQTSMYLCASSLWAGARNEQFFGPGTRLTVL.

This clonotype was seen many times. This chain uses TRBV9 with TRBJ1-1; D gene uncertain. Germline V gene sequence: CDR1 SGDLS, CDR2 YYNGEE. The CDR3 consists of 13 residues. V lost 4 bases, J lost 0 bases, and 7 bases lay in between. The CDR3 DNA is TGTGCCAGCAGCCCATCGGTGAACACTGAAGCTTTCTTT. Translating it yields CASSPSVNTEAFF.

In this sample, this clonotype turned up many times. This CDR3 reads CASRQQDYSPLHF. CDR3 nucleotide sequence: TGTGCCAGCAGGCAACAAGACTATTCACCCCTCCACTTT. This chain joins TRBV6-1 and TRBJ1-6, with D hard to call. CDR1 is MNHNS and CDR2 is SASEGT in the germline V gene. Trimming took off 6 bases at V and 8 bases at J, with 11 bases between the two ends. The CDR3 is made up of 13 amino acids.

The CDR3 reads CASSPREGFGYTF. DNA of the CDR3: TGTGCCAGCAGCCCCCGGGAGGGCTTTGGCTACACCTTC. The chain has TRBV7-2 and TRBJ1-2; unclear D gene. V shed 5 bases and J shed 7 bases, with 14 bases lying between them. Germline-derived CDR1 and CDR2 are SGHTA and FQGNSA. This CDR3 comprises 13 residues.